One and the same sample provided the 11 T cell receptor beta chains below, sequenced in a study of cytomegalovirus exposure and HLA in healthy donors. Researchers ran the PCR with 60 Vbeta and 13 Jbeta primers. TCRdb's copy holds only in-frame clones and misses some; the assay was immunoSEQ multiplex PCR. The data show approximately 160,000 clones, 68% seen once. Sequences were obtained from PBMCs. Receptor source: a woman aged 40 to 50 in good health and CMV-seropositive.

V gene TRBV19 combines with J gene TRBJ2-5, with a possible D match to TRBD1 (5 bases). In germline, CDR1 is LNHDA, CDR2 SQIVND (reference sequence). This CDR3 contains 16 residues. Deletions cut 6 bases from V and 5 bases from J, with 22 bases between. CDR3 protein: CASSQDIGEGLETQYF. The CDR3, as DNA: TGTGCCAGTAGCCAGGACATTGGAGAAGGTTTGGAGACCCAGTACTTC.

V is TRBV19 and J is TRBJ1-2; 9 nucleotides agree with TRBD1. This CDR3 region has 16 residues. CDR1 and CDR2 (germline): LNHDA, SQIVND (reference sequence). The V segment lost 5 bases and the J segment 5 bases; nucleotides outside the gene matches: 12. The CDR3 DNA is TGTGCCAGTAGTCCCCGGACAGGGGATAGAGGGTATGGCTACACCTTC. This translates into CASSPRTGDRGYGYTF.

This clone was recorded a few times. J is TRBJ1-1 and V is TRBV10-3, with TRBD1 as a possible D gene (5 bases). Between the trimmed V and J ends, which lost 2 bases and 4 bases, there was a span of 11 bases. This CDR3 comprises 14 residues. Germline V gene sequence: CDR1 ENHRY, CDR2 SYGVKD. DNA of the CDR3: TGTGCCATCAGTGAGATGGTCGGGGGCACTGAAGCTTTCTTT. Translated: CAISEMVGGTEAFF.

The chain couples TRBV7-9 to TRBJ2-7; D is possibly TRBD2 (5 bases). Trimming took 5 bases from V and 3 from J, leaving 11 bases between them. CDR3 size: 13 residues. Looked up from germline, CDR1 is SEHNR and CDR2 is FQNEAQ (reference sequence). The CDR3 sequence: CASSPRGSYEQYF. CDR3 coding DNA: TGTGCCAGCAGCCCCAGAGGGAGCTACGAGCAGTACTTC.

This rearrangement joins TRBV6-5 to TRBJ1-2; 11 bases map to TRBD1. V trimming: 6 bases; J trimming: 8 bases; junction bases outside the gene matches: 5. CDR1 is MNHEY and CDR2 is SVGAGI in the germline V gene. There are 13 residues in the CDR3. DNA for the CDR3: TGTGCCAGCAGACCCGGGACAGGGGGAGGCTACACCTTC. It specifies CASRPGTGGGYTF.

CDR3 protein: CASSTVGAPGNTIYF. CDR3 bases: TGTGCCAGTAGTACAGTGGGGGCCCCTGGAAACACCATATATTTT. The chain combines TRBV19 with TRBJ1-3, with a weak D call TRBD1 (6 bases). Trimming shortened V by 4 bases and J by 2 bases, and 12 bases separated the two germline ends. There are 15 residues in the CDR3. CDR1 and CDR2 (germline): LNHDA, SQIVND (reference sequence).

The chain uses TRBV29-1 and TRBJ1-1; D remains unclear. Trimming took off 2 bases at V and 6 bases at J, with 13 bases between the two ends. This CDR3 contains 13 residues. Germline V lookup: CDR1 SQVTM, CDR2 ANQGSEA. CDR3 protein: CSVEPTGKPEAFF. The CDR3 DNA sequence: TGCAGCGTTGAACCCACGGGGAAGCCTGAAGCTTTCTTT.

The V and J genes are TRBV6-5 and TRBJ2-7; TRBD1 is a possible D gene (6 bases). Between the trimmed V and J ends, which lost 2 bases and 7 bases, there was a span of 12 bases. CDR1 MNHEY and CDR2 SVGAGI come from the germline V gene. The CDR3 covers 13 residues. The CDR3 protein is CASSYPTGKEQYF. The CDR3 coding sequence is TGTGCCAGCAGTTACCCTACAGGGAAGGAGCAGTACTTC.

This chain joins TRBV7-6 and TRBJ2-2, with TRBD1 as a possible D gene (5 bases). V lost 4 bases to trimming and J lost 6 bases, with 9 bases between them. In germline, CDR1 is SGHVS, CDR2 FNYEAQ. This CDR3 has 13 amino acids. In DNA form, the CDR3 reads TGTGCCAGCAGCTCACAGGCTTCCGGGGAGCTGTTTTTT. Its protein product is CASSSQASGELFF. Complete variable domain (other parts from reference TRBV7-6 and TRBJ2-2): GAGVSQSPRYKVTKRGQDVALRCDPISGHVSLYWYRQALGQGPEFLTYFNYEAQQDKSGLPNDRFSAERPEGSISTLTIQRTEQRDSAMYRCASSSQASGELFFGEGSRLTVL.

The V call is TRBV7-2, the J call TRBJ1-4; a weak D match, TRBD1 (6 bases). CDR3 size: 14 residues. Germline CDR1 is SGHTA and CDR2 is FQGNSA. V lost 2 bases and J 11 bases, leaving 15 bases between the germline ends. The CDR3 region has the DNA TGTGCCAGCAGCTTAACAGGGTTGGAGCAGAAACTGTTTTTT. Translating gives CASSLTGLEQKLFF.

V usage is TRBV6-5 and J usage is TRBJ2-7, with TRBD1 matching over 9 bases. CDR1 and CDR2 (germline): MNHEY, SVGAGI. This CDR3 has 15 residues. J gave up 3 bases and V 0 bases, and 3 bases lay outside the gene matches. CDR3 protein: CASSYSWDRDYEQYF. The CDR3 coding sequence is TGTGCCAGCAGTTACTCGTGGGACAGGGACTACGAGCAGTACTTC.